Presented here are 14 T cell receptor beta chains from one specimen sequenced in a study of blood T cell repertoires in COVID-19. Profiling relied on immunoSEQ multiplex PCR, and the TCRdb table lists in-frame clones only, not all of them. The sample has nearly 350,000 clones, under 95% seen once. The specimen was peripheral blood. These receptors were taken from a woman between 18 and 29 years old who had recovered from COVID-19.

The rearrangement uses TRBV9 and TRBJ1-1; D call uncertain. In germline, CDR1 is SGDLS, CDR2 YYNGEE. V shed 0 bases and J shed 0 bases, with 9 bases lying between them. The CDR3 sequence is 15 residues long. For the CDR3, the DNA is TGTGCCAGCAGCGTAGGGACGGGGATGAACACTGAAGCTTTCTTT. It translates to CASSVGTGMNTEAFF.

The rearrangement links TRBV7-2 to TRBJ1-2; perhaps TRBD1 as D (6 bases). V shed 7 bases and J shed 5 bases, with 17 bases lying between them. There are 14 residues in the CDR3. CDR1 is SGHTA and CDR2 is FQGNSA in the germline V gene. This chain's CDR3 is CASNPDRFLYGYTF. The CDR3 DNA follows: TGTGCCAGCAACCCGGACAGATTTTTATATGGCTACACCTTC. The full variable domain, in which reference TRBV7-2 and TRBJ1-2 provide the parts outside the CDR3, is GAGVSQSPSNKVTEKGKDVELRCDPISGHTALYWYRQSLGQGLEFLIYFQGNSAPDKSGLPSDRFSAERTGGSVSTLTIQRTQQEDSAVYLCASNPDRFLYGYTFGSGTRLTVV.

This chain links TRBV27 with TRBJ1-2; 7 positions agree with TRBD1. CDR3 size: 12 residues. Germline values: CDR1 MNHEY, CDR2 SMNVEV (reference sequence). The V segment lost 5 bases and the J segment 7 bases; nucleotides outside the gene matches: 4. The CDR3 DNA reads TGTGCCAGCAGTACCGACAGGGTTGGCTACACCTTC. Protein sequence: CASSTDRVGYTF.

The chain is built from TRBV7-9 and TRBJ2-1, with 9 bases aligning to TRBD1. Germline V CDR1 and CDR2: SEHNR, FQNEAQ (reference sequence). The CDR3 totals 16 residues. V lost 6 bases and J lost 7; bases outside the gene matches: 13. The CDR3 DNA sequence: TGTGCCAGCAGGGATGACGGGACAGGGACGGGTAATGAGCAGTTCTTC. As protein: CASRDDGTGTGNEQFF.

The chain uses TRBV30 and TRBJ1-3; a possible D gene is TRBD1 (5 bases). The CDR3 contains 14 residues. The germline V gene encodes CDR1 GTSNPN and CDR2 SVGIG (reference sequence). V was cut by 3 bases and J by 7 bases, with 16 bases left in between. In nucleotides, the CDR3 is TGTGCCTGGAGCGAAGACAGTCGAACTAACACCATATATTTT. Translated, it gives CAWSEDSRTNTIYF.

The chain has TRBV29-1 and TRBJ2-5, with 9 nucleotides matching TRBD1. This CDR3 contains 14 residues. The V gene's germline CDR1 is SQVTM and CDR2 ANQGSEA. V shed 6 bases and J 4 bases; nucleotides not matched to a gene: 9. In nucleotides, the CDR3 is TGCAGCGTCCGTAATAAGACAGGGGGAGAGACCCAGTACTTC. It is translated as CSVRNKTGGETQYF.

The V gene is TRBV18, the J gene TRBJ2-2, with 8 nucleotides matching TRBD1. Per the germline V gene, CDR1 is KGHSH and CDR2 is LQKENI. The CDR3 length is 16 residues. Germline trimming cut 2 bases from V and 4 bases from J; bases unmatched to any gene: 6. In DNA form, the CDR3 reads TGTGCCAGCTCACCAACCTTACAGGGGGTCACCGGGGAGCTGTTTTTT. It codes for CASSPTLQGVTGELFF.

The rearrangement joins TRBV3-1 (or the pseudogene TRBV3-2) to TRBJ2-1; 11 nucleotides align to TRBD2. Germline values: CDR1 LGHDT, CDR2 YNNKEL (reference sequence). There are 17 residues in the CDR3. V shed 2 bases, J shed 3 bases, and the junction held 6 bases outside the gene matches. CDR3 in amino acids: CASSQITGTSGYNEQFF. The CDR3 DNA sequence: TGTGCCAGCAGCCAAATTACCGGGACTAGCGGCTACAATGAGCAGTTCTTC.

This clone has a handful of counts. The chain combines TRBV6-5 with TRBJ1-2, with a weak D call TRBD1 (5 bases). V was shortened by 2 bases and J by 2 bases, with 12 bases between the two germline ends. Germline V gene data show CDR1 as MNHEY and CDR2 as SVGAGI. CDR3 length: 15 residues. CDR3 sequence (DNA): TGTGCCAGCAGTTACCACCTTACAGGAAACTATGGCTACACCTTC. Its translation is CASSYHLTGNYGYTF.

A note on this clone: Other DNA sequences in the sample encode the same CDR3. The CDR3 region is CASSTGTSGQETQYF. CDR3 sequence (DNA): TGTGCCAGCAGCACCGGGACTAGCGGCCAAGAGACCCAGTACTTC. This sequence joins TRBV9 and TRBJ2-5, with 11 bases identical to TRBD2. The V segment lost 4 bases and the J segment 1 base; nucleotides outside the gene matches: 3. Looked up from germline, CDR1 is SGDLS and CDR2 is YYNGEE. The CDR3 is 15 residues long.

This chain joins TRBV2 and TRBJ1-1; D uncertain. The CDR3 covers 15 residues. CDR1 SNHLY and CDR2 FYNNEI come from the germline V gene. V lost 6 bases and J lost 4, with 18 bases in between. CDR3 DNA: TGTGCCAGCAGGAGCTTGACTTTTCTGGGCACTGAAGCTTTCTTT. This sequence encodes CASRSLTFLGTEAFF.

The chain uses TRBV5-1 and TRBJ2-1, with 13 bases matching TRBD2. Germline CDR1 SGHRS, CDR2 YFSETQ. J was trimmed by 6 bases and V by 3 bases; bases with no gene match: 3. The CDR3 loop spans 15 amino acids. The CDR3 coding sequence is TGCGCCAGCAGCTCACGACTAGCGGGAGGCAATGAGCAGTTCTTC. It codes for CASSSRLAGGNEQFF.

This sequence joins TRBV11-3 and TRBJ1-6, with D tentatively TRBD1 (5 bases). CDR3 length: 15 amino acids. CDR1 is SGHNT, CDR2 YENEEA, per germline. The germline V and J ends were trimmed by 4 bases and 7 bases, with 14 bases remaining between them. For the CDR3, the DNA is TGTGCCAGCAGCTCATCCCTGCGGGGGAATTCACCCCTCCACTTT. The encoded protein is CASSSSLRGNSPLHF.

The rearrangement links TRBV6-1 to TRBJ1-2; no clear D gene. This CDR3 has 14 amino acids. The V gene lost 7 bases and the J gene lost 8 bases, with 20 bases spanning the gap. Germline assignment: CDR1 MNHNS and CDR2 SASEGT. The CDR3 is CASMGDTTRNGYTF. The CDR3 DNA reads as TGTGCCAGCATGGGAGACACCACCCGAAACGGCTACACCTTC.